Below, one T cell receptor beta chain is given with its context. These data come from a study of blood T cell repertoires in COVID-19. Data came from immunoSEQ multiplex PCR; TCRdb stores just in-frame clones and leaves some out. This sample has approximately 310,000 clones, with roughly 86% found just once. Trimming removed 5 bases from V and 6 bases from J, with 14 bases in between. Germline V gene data show CDR1 as LNHDA and CDR2 as SQIVND (reference sequence). CDR3 length: 15 amino acids. V usage is TRBV19 and J usage is TRBJ1-6, with TRBD1 as a possible D gene (6 bases). The source material was peripheral blood. The TCR sequence derives from a woman aged 50 to 60 who had recovered from COVID-19. This CDR3 is CASSEHRDPNSPLHF. In nucleotides, the CDR3 is TGTGCCAGTAGTGAGCACAGGGATCCTAATTCACCCCTCCACTTT.